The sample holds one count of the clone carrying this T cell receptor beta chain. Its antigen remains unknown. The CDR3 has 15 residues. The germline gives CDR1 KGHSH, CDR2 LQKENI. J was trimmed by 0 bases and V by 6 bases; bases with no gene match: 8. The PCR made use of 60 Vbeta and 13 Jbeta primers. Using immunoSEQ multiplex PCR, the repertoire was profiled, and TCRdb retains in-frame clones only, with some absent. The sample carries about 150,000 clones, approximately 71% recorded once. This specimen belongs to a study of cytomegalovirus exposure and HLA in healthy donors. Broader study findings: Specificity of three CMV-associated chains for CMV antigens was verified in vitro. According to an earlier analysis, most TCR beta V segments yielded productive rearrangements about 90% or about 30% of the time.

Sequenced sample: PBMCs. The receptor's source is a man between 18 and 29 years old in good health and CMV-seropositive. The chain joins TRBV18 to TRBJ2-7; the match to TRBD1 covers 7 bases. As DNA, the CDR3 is TGTGCCAGCTCCCACCCAGGGGGAAGCTCCTACGAGCAGTACTTC. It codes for CASSHPGGSSYEQYF. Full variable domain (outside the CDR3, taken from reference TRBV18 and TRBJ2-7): NAGVMQNPRHLVRRRGQEARLRCSPMKGHSHVYWYRQLPEEGLKFMVYLQKENIIDESGMPKERFSAEFPKEGPSILRIQQVVRGDSAAYFCASSHPGGSSYEQYFGPGTRLTVT.